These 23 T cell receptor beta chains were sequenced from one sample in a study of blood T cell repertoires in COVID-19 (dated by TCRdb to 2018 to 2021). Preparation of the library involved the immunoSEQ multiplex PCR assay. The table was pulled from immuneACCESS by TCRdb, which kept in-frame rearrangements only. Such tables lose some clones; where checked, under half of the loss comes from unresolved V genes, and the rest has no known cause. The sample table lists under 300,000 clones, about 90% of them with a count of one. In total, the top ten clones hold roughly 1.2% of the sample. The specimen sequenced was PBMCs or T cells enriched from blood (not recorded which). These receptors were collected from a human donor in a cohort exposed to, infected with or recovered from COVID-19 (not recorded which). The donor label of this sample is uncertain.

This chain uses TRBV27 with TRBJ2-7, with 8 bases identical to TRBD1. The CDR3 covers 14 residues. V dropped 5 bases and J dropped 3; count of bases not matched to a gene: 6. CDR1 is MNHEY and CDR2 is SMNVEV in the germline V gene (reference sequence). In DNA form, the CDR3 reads TGTGCCAGCAGTCTTCGGGGACAGGTCTACGAGCAGTACTTC. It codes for CASSLRGQVYEQYF.

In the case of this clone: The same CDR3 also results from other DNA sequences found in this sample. The DNA for the CDR3 is TGTGCCAGTAGCCTGGGACAGGGGAGCTCCTACGAGCAGTACTTC. Protein sequence: CASSLGQGSSYEQYF. J is TRBJ2-7 and V is TRBV19; TRBD1 matches at 10 bases. This CDR3 is built from 15 residues. Germline CDR1 reads LNHDA; CDR2 reads SQIVND (reference sequence). Germline trimming cut 6 bases from V and 0 bases from J; bases unmatched to any gene: 5.

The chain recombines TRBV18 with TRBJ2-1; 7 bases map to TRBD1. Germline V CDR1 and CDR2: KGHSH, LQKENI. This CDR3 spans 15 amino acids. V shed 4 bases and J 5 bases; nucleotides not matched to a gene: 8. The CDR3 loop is CASSQRGTDHNEQFF. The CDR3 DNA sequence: TGTGCCAGCTCACAGCGAGGGACAGATCACAATGAGCAGTTCTTC. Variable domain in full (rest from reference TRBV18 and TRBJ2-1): NAGVMQNPRHLVRRRGQEARLRCSPMKGHSHVYWYRQLPEEGLKFMVYLQKENIIDESGMPKERFSAEFPKEGPSILRIQQVVRGDSAAYFCASSQRGTDHNEQFFGPGTRLTVL.

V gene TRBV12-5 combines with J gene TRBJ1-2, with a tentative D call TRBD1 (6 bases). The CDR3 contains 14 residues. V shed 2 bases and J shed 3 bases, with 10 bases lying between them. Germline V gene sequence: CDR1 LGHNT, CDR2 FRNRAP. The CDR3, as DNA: TGTGCTAGTGGTTTGTTGACAGGAGACTATGGCTACACCTTC. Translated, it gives CASGLLTGDYGYTF.

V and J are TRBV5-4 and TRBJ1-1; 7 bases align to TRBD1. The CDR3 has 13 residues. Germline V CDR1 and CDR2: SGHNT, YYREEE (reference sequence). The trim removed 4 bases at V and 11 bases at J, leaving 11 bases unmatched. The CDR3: CASSMAIGQDAFF. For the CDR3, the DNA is TGTGCCAGCAGCATGGCTATCGGACAGGACGCTTTCTTT.

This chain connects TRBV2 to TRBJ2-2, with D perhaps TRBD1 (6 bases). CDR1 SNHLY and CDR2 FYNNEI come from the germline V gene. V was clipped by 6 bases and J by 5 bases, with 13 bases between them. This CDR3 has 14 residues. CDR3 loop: CASRGAWATGELFF. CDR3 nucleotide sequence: TGTGCCAGCAGGGGGGCATGGGCGACCGGGGAGCTGTTTTTT.

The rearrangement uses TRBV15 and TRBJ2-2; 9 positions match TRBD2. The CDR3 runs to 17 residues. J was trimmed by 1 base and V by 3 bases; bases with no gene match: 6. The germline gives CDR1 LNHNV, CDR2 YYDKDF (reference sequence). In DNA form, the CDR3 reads TGTGCCACCAGCAGGGCCGGGACTAGCAAGAACACCGGGGAGCTGTTTTTT. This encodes CATSRAGTSKNTGELFF.

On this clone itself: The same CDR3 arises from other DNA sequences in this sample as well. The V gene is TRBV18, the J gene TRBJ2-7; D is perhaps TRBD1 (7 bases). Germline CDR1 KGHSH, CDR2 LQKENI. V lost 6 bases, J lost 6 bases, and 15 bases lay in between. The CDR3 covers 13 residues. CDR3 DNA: TGTGCCAGCTCGCCCAACAGGGGAGGCGAGCAGTACTTC. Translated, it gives CASSPNRGGEQYF. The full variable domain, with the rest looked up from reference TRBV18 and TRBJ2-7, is NAGVMQNPRHLVRRRGQEARLRCSPMKGHSHVYWYRQLPEEGLKFMVYLQKENIIDESGMPKERFSAEFPKEGPSILRIQQVVRGDSAAYFCASSPNRGGEQYFGPGTRLTVT.

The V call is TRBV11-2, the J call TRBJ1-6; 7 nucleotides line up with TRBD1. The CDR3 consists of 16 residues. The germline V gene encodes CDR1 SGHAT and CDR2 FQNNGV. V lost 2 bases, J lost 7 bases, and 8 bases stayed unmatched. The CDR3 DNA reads TGTGCCAGCAGCTTACGGGACAGAACTAGAAATTCACCCCTCCACTTT. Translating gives CASSLRDRTRNSPLHF.

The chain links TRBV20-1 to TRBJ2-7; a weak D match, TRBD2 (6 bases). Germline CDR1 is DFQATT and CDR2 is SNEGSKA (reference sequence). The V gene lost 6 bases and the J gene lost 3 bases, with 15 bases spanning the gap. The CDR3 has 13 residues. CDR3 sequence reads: CSASSGRLYEQYF. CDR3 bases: TGCAGTGCCAGTTCAGGGAGGCTCTACGAGCAGTACTTC.

CDR3 bases: TGTGCCAGCAGTCCCACAGGGGGAGGGACTGAAGCTTTCTTT. Translation: CASSPTGGGTEAFF. This chain connects TRBV28 to TRBJ1-1, with 8 bases that match TRBD1. The CDR3 has 14 residues. Germline-derived CDR1 and CDR2 are MDHEN and SYDVKM. V lost 5 bases and J lost 5; bases outside the gene matches: 7.

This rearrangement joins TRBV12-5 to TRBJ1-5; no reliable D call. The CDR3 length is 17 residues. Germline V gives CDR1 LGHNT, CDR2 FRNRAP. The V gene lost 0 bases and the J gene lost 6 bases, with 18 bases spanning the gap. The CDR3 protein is CASGLVLNRGGGQPQHF. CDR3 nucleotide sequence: TGTGCTAGTGGTTTGGTACTGAATCGGGGAGGCGGTCAGCCCCAGCATTTT. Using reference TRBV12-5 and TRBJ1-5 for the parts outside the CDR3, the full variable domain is DARVTQTPRHKVTEMGQEVTMRCQPILGHNTVFWYRQTMMQGLELLAYFRNRAPLDDSGMPKDRFSAEMPDATLATLKIQPSEPRDSAVYFCASGLVLNRGGGQPQHFGDGTRLSIL.

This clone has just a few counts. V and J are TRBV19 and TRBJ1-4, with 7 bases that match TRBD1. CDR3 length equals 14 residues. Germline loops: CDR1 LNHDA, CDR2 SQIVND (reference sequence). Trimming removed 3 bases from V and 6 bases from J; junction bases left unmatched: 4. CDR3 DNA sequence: TGTGCCAGTAGTATGAGAGGGGGCGATGAAAAACTGTTTTTT. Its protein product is CASSMRGGDEKLFF.

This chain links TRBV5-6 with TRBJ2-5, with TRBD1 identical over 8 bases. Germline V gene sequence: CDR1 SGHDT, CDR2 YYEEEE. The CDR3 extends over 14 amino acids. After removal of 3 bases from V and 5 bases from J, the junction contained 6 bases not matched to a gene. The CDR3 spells CASSSTGVGETQYF. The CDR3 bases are TGTGCCAGCAGCTCGACAGGGGTCGGGGAGACCCAGTACTTC.

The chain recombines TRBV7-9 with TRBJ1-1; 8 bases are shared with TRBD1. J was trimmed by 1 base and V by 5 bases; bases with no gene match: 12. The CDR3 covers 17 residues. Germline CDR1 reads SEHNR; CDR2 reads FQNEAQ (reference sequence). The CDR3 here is CASSLRTGRVWNTEAFF. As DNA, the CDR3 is TGTGCCAGCAGCCTTCGGACAGGGCGGGTATGGAACACTGAAGCTTTCTTT.

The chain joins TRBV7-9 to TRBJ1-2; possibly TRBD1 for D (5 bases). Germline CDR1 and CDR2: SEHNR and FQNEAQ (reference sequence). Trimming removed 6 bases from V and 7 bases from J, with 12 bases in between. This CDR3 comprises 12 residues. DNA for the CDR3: TGTGCCAGCAGAGTAGGGGAACGTGGCTACACCTTC. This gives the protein CASRVGERGYTF.

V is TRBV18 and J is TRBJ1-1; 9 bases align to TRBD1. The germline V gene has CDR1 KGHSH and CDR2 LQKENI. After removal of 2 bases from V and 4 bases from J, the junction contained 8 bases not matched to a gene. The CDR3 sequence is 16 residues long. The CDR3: CASSPTGGASGTEAFF. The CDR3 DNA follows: TGTGCCAGCTCACCAACAGGGGGCGCGTCGGGCACTGAAGCTTTCTTT. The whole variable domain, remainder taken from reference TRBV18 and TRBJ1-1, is NAGVMQNPRHLVRRRGQEARLRCSPMKGHSHVYWYRQLPEEGLKFMVYLQKENIIDESGMPKERFSAEFPKEGPSILRIQQVVRGDSAAYFCASSPTGGASGTEAFFGQGTRLTVV.

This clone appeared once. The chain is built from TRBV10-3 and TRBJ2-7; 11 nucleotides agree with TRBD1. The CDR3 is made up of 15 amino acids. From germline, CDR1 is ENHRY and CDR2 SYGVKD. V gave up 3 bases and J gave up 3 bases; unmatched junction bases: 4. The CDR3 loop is CAISDGQGADYEQYF. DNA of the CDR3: TGTGCCATCAGTGATGGACAGGGGGCCGACTACGAGCAGTACTTC.

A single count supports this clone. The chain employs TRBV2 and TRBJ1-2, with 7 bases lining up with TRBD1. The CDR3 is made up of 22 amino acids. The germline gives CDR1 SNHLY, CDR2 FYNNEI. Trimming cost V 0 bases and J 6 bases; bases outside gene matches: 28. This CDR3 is CASSEAGSLPVPPTGDRHGYTF. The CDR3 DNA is TGTGCCAGCAGTGAAGCGGGGTCTTTACCTGTTCCGCCAACAGGGGATCGGCATGGCTACACCTTC.

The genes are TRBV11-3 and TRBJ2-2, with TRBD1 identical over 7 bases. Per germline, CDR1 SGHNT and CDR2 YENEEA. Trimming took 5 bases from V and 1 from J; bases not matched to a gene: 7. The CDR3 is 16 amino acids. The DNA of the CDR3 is TGTGCCAGCAGCCCGGGGACAGTAGTGAACACCGGGGAGCTGTTTTTT. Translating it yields CASSPGTVVNTGELFF.

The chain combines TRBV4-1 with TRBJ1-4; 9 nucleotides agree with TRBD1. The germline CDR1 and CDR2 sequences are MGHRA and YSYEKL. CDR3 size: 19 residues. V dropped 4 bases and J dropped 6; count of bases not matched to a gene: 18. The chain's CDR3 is CASSRVPRGTGRRDEKLFF. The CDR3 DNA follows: TGCGCCAGCAGCCGAGTCCCCAGGGGGACAGGGAGACGGGATGAAAAACTGTTTTTT.

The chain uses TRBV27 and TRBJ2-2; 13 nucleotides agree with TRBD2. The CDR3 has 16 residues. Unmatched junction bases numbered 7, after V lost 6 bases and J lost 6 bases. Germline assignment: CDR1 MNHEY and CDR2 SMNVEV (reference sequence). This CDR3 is CASSVTGTSGAGELFF. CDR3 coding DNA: TGTGCCAGCAGCGTGACCGGGACTAGCGGGGCCGGGGAGCTGTTTTTT.

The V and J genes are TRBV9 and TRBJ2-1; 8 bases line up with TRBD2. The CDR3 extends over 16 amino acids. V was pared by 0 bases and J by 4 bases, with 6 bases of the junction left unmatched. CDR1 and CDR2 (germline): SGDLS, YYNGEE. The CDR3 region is CASSVASGGPYNEQFF. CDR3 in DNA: TGTGCCAGCAGCGTAGCAAGCGGGGGCCCTTACAATGAGCAGTTCTTC.